These T cell receptor beta chains were read from a single sample in a study of blood T cell repertoires in COVID-19. Sequenced by immunoSEQ multiplex PCR; TCRdb stores in-frame clones only, minus some. This table has about 150,000 clones, approximately 86% appearing once. Sequencing used peripheral blood. The receptors come from a woman between 35 and 50 years old with active or convalescent COVID-19. CDR3s include the opening cysteine and the closing phenylalanine or tryptophan. The D gene is left open where the match is weak. Where a row states a size, it is once, few, many or the class of an expanded clone; other rows omit it.

d_call,j_call,v_call,clone_size,cdr3_nt,cdr3_aa
-,TRBJ1-3,TRBV11-1,-,TGTGCCAGCAGCTTAAACCAGGGAAGTTCTGGAAACACCATATATTTT,CASSLNQGSSGNTIYF
-,TRBJ1-5,TRBV6-5,-,TGTGCCAGATCGAATTCCCAGCAGCCCCAGCATTTT,CARSNSQQPQHF
-,TRBJ2-7,TRBV7-2,-,TGTGCCAGCAGCTTAGTGTATAGCCCCCCAGGGGACTACGAGCAGTACTTC,CASSLVYSPPGDYEQYF
-,TRBJ2-3,TRBV12-3/TRBV12-4,-,TGTGCCAGCAGTCCTTCGGGCACAGATACGCAGTATTTT,CASSPSGTDTQYF
-,TRBJ2-3,TRBV14,-,TGTGCCAGCAGCCAAGGAGCTTCTAGCACAGATACGCAGTATTTT,CASSQGASSTDTQYF
-,TRBJ2-1,TRBV24-1,-,TGTGCCACCAGTGATTCCCGCCGGGGGTCCTACAATGAGCAGTTCTTC,CATSDSRRGSYNEQFF
-,TRBJ1-5,TRBV28,once,TGTGCCAGCAGCCTCGGACTGAGCAATCAGCCCCAGCATTTT,CASSLGLSNQPQHF
-,TRBJ1-5,TRBV4-1,few,TGCGCCAGCAGCCCAGGGGTCGGTCAGCCCCAGCATTTT,CASSPGVGQPQHF
-,TRBJ1-1,TRBV21-1,many,TGTGCCAGCAGCAAAGGCGACAGGGGGCCCACTGAAGCTTTCTTT,CASSKGDRGPTEAFF
-,TRBJ1-2,TRBV4-2,-,TGTGCCAGCAGCCAAGATACGGGAATGGATGGCTACACCTTC,CASSQDTGMDGYTF
TRBD1,TRBJ1-5,TRBV3-1/TRBV3-2,-,TGTGCCAGCAGCCAGGCGACAGGGTCCAAGGAGCCCCAGCATTTT,CASSQATGSKEPQHF
-,TRBJ2-1,TRBV5-1,once,TGCGCCAGCAGCCCCGGTGGCGGAAGCTCCTACAATGAGCAGTTCTTC,CASSPGGGSSYNEQFF
TRBD2,TRBJ2-1,TRBV7-2,-,TGTGCCAGCAGCAGAACTAGCGCGAGCTCCTACAATGAGCAGTTCTTC,CASSRTSASSYNEQFF
-,TRBJ1-5,TRBV9,-,TGTGCCAGCAGCCCCGGGGGGGTTTATAGCAATCAGCCCCAGCATTTT,CASSPGGVYSNQPQHF
-,TRBJ1-2,TRBV2,few,TGTGCCAGCAGTGAAAGGGGGAAAAAGGGGGCTAACTATGGCTACACCTTC,CASSERGKKGANYGYTF
-,TRBJ1-4,TRBV5-4,-,TGTGCCAGCAGCTTGGGACGGCAAGGGGGTGAAAAACTGTTTTTT,CASSLGRQGGEKLFF